The table lists the clone carrying this TCR beta chain with many counts. This record belongs to a study of T cells in Graves' hyperthyroidism and ophthalmopathy. Per germline, CDR1 SGHAT and CDR2 FQDESV (reference sequence). Trimming cost V 3 bases and J 7 bases, with 12 bases left between them. This CDR3 comprises 13 residues. TCR beta CDR3 sequences were amplified from RNA transcripts. TCR CDR3 underwent first-round RT-PCR with the HTBI primer set. TCRdb redid the calling of the multiplex PCR reads with MiXCR, one entry per CDR3 protein. This repertoire shows roughly 300,000 distinct CDR3 sequences, approximately 18% found once; its top ten account for under 55%.

The J gene is TRBJ1-1, the V gene TRBV11-1; D call uncertain. The sample consisted of blood. This receptor was obtained from a woman aged 45-65 years with Graves' hyperthyroidism. The CDR3 DNA reads TGTGCCAGCAGCTTTCCCAACGGGCATGAAGCTTTCTTT. This gives the protein CASSFPNGHEAFF.